Each of the 17 T cell receptor beta chains below was sequenced from the same sample in a study of OX40 agonist ivuxolimab in advanced cancers. Produced via immunoSEQ multiplex PCR; TCRdb's table is partial and in-frame only. The sample holds tens of thousands of clones; around nine tenths are singletons and the top ten take under 0.35%. This sample comprised CD4+ or CD8+ T cells sorted from blood, obtained in a trial of the OX40 agonist ivuxolimab. The receptors were gathered from an adult with an advanced solid tumor such as melanoma, head and neck, liver or kidney cancer.

The genes are TRBV5-1 and TRBJ2-1, with D possibly matching TRBD2 (5 bases). The V end was cut by 7 bases, the J end by 3 bases, with 17 bases between. The CDR3 totals 15 residues. Germline V CDR1 and CDR2: SGHRS, YFSETQ. The CDR3 region is CASGLGDSDYNEQFF. The DNA for the CDR3 is TGCGCCAGCGGACTGGGTGACTCCGACTACAATGAGCAGTTCTTC.

The chain joins TRBV14 to TRBJ1-2, with D possibly TRBD1 on 5 matching bases. V was shortened by 1 base and J by 6 bases, with 12 bases between the two germline ends. This CDR3 has 14 amino acids. The germline gives CDR1 SGHDN, CDR2 FVKESK. Here the CDR3 reads CASSQVGGVDGYTF. The CDR3 coding sequence is TGTGCCAGCAGCCAAGTCGGGGGTGTTGATGGCTACACCTTC. Together with reference TRBV14 and TRBJ1-2, the CDR3 gives the full variable domain: EAGVTQFPSHSVIEKGQTVTLRCDPISGHDNLYWYRRVMGKEIKFLLHFVKESKQDESGMPNNRFLAERTGGTYSTLKVQPAELEDSGVYFCASSQVGGVDGYTFGSGTRLTVV.

The chain joins TRBV19 to TRBJ1-1; the match to TRBD1 covers 9 bases. The V and J ends lost 8 bases and 0 bases, in that order; junction bases with no gene match: 10. This CDR3 has 16 residues. Germline V gene sequence: CDR1 LNHDA, CDR2 SQIVND (reference sequence). The CDR3, as DNA: TGTGCCAGTCCTCCTCGGGACAGGGCGTTGAACACTGAAGCTTTCTTT. Amino acid sequence: CASPPRDRALNTEAFF.

V and J are TRBV4-1 and TRBJ2-7; 8 bases match TRBD2. Germline assignment: CDR1 MGHRA and CDR2 YSYEKL. Unmatched junction bases numbered 6, after V lost 0 bases and J lost 2 bases. This CDR3 has 16 amino acids. The chain's CDR3 is CASSQEITGGTYEQYF. The CDR3 DNA reads as TGCGCCAGCAGCCAAGAGATCACGGGAGGGACCTACGAGCAGTACTTC.

The chain uses TRBV7-2 and TRBJ1-1; TRBD1 might be the D (5 bases). This CDR3 region has 13 residues. V was shortened by 5 bases and J by 1 base, with 8 bases between the two germline ends. The germline CDR1 and CDR2 sequences are SGHTA and FQGNSA. CDR3 nucleotide sequence: TGTGCCAGCAGCAAACAGGAGAACACTGAAGCTTTCTTT. Translated: CASSKQENTEAFF.

The rearrangement uses TRBV19 and TRBJ2-1; 11 positions match TRBD2. Looked up from germline, CDR1 is LNHDA and CDR2 is SQIVND (reference sequence). This CDR3 has 14 amino acids. With 7 bases clipped from V and 7 bases from J, the junction kept 6 bases outside the gene matches. This CDR3 reads CASTLAGGFNEQFF. CDR3 DNA: TGTGCCAGTACGCTAGCGGGGGGCTTTAATGAGCAGTTCTTC. The full variable domain, in which reference TRBV19 and TRBJ2-1 provide the parts outside the CDR3, is DGGITQSPKYLFRKEGQNVTLSCEQNLNHDAMYWYRQDPGQGLRLIYYSQIVNDFQKGDIAEGYSVSREKKESFPLTVTSAQKNPTAFYLCASTLAGGFNEQFFGPGTRLTVL.

The chain recombines TRBV25-1 with TRBJ1-6; D not certain. The germline V gene has CDR1 MGHDK and CDR2 SYGVNS. V gave up 5 bases and J gave up 10 bases, with 27 bases separating them. The CDR3 length is 18 residues. The CDR3 DNA is TGTGCCAGCAGTCCACCGGGGAGCAACAGAGCCACCCAGTCACCCCTCCACTTT. As protein: CASSPPGSNRATQSPLHF.

This chain uses TRBV6-1 with TRBJ1-2; D may be TRBD1 (6 bases). In germline, CDR1 is MNHNS, CDR2 SASEGT. V gave up 2 bases and J gave up 9 bases, with 10 bases separating them. This CDR3 spans 12 amino acids. CDR3 coding DNA: TGTGCCAGCAGTGAACACGGGGGCAGCTACACCTTC. Residues: CASSEHGGSYTF.

This clone was observed a few times. The chain combines TRBV19 with TRBJ2-7; possibly TRBD1 for D (6 bases). Trimming took off 8 bases at V and 2 bases at J, with 13 bases between the two ends. The CDR3 totals 13 residues. CDR1 LNHDA and CDR2 SQIVND come from the germline V gene (reference sequence). Here the CDR3 reads CASAKRDTYEQYF. CDR3 in DNA: TGTGCCAGTGCCAAAAGGGACACCTACGAGCAGTACTTC.

The chain is built from TRBV7-8 and TRBJ1-5; a possible D gene is TRBD1 (6 bases). Germline lookup yields CDR1 SGHVS and CDR2 FQNEAQ. This CDR3 has 16 residues. The germline V and J ends were trimmed by 1 base and 4 bases, with 14 bases remaining between them. The CDR3 here is CASSLVAGAGNQPQHF. The CDR3, as DNA: TGTGCCAGCAGCTTAGTTGCGGGGGCAGGGAATCAGCCCCAGCATTTT. The full variable domain, in which reference TRBV7-8 and TRBJ1-5 provide the parts outside the CDR3, is GAGVSQSPRYKVAKRGQDVALRCDPISGHVSLFWYQQALGQGPEFLTYFQNEAQLDKSGLPSDRFFAERPEGSVSTLKIQRTQQEDSAVYLCASSLVAGAGNQPQHFGDGTRLSIL.

CDR3 loop: CASSSPHQTQYF. CDR3 coding DNA: TGTGCCAGCAGCTCCCCCCACCAGACCCAGTACTTC. The chain joins TRBV28 to TRBJ2-5; D remains ambiguous. The V end was cut by 6 bases, the J end by 6 bases, with 11 bases between. The CDR3 covers 12 residues. The germline CDR1 and CDR2 sequences are MDHEN and SYDVKM.

V and J are TRBV6-1 and TRBJ2-2; the D is unclear. The CDR3 extends over 12 amino acids. CDR1 and CDR2 from the germline V gene are MNHNS and SASEGT. Between the trimmed V and J ends, which lost 9 bases and 1 base, there was a span of 6 bases. CDR3 DNA: TGTGCCAGACGACAGAACACCGGGGAGCTGTTTTTT. It encodes CARRQNTGELFF.

The chain joins TRBV2 to TRBJ1-1; the D gene is possibly TRBD1 (6 bases). The germline V gene encodes CDR1 SNHLY and CDR2 FYNNEI. Between the trimmed V and J ends, which lost 7 bases and 0 bases, there was a span of 15 bases. This CDR3 has 15 residues. This CDR3 is CASTGTLRMNTEAFF. CDR3 sequence (DNA): TGTGCCAGCACCGGGACACTCCGCATGAACACTGAAGCTTTCTTT.

V gene TRBV6-5 combines with J gene TRBJ2-7, with 7 bases matching TRBD1. Germline V gives CDR1 MNHEY, CDR2 SVGAGI. The V and J ends lost 6 bases and 6 bases, in that order; junction bases with no gene match: 5. The CDR3 loop spans 12 amino acids. Written as DNA, the CDR3 is TGTGCCAGCAGCCGCGACAGGGTCGAGCAGTACTTC. Its protein product is CASSRDRVEQYF.

Concerning this clone: A junction boundary mismatches the germline segment, possibly from a read error. The chain combines TRBV28 with TRBJ1-1; possible D gene TRBD1, 5 bases. This CDR3 is built from 12 residues. CDR1 is MDHEN and CDR2 is SYDVKM in the germline V gene. CDR3 nucleotides: TGTGCCAGCAGTTTTGGGTGGAGACAGACACAATTT. It yields the protein CASSFGWRQTQF.

J is TRBJ2-2 and V is TRBV7-9; D not certain. The CDR3 is 13 amino acids. V lost 5 bases, J lost 6 bases, and 10 bases lay in between. CDR1 SEHNR and CDR2 FQNEAQ come from the germline V gene (reference sequence). The DNA of the CDR3 is TGTGCCAGCAGCGCAACCACTTCCGGGGAGCTGTTTTTT. It yields the protein CASSATTSGELFF.

In this sample, this clone turned up a few times. The rearrangement links TRBV4-3 to TRBJ2-3; D call uncertain. Deletions cut 5 bases from V and 2 bases from J, with 8 bases between. This CDR3 contains 13 residues. Germline V gene sequence: CDR1 LGHNA, CDR2 YSLEER. CDR3 coding DNA: TGCGCCAGCAGCAAACGCGACACAGATACGCAGTATTTT. It encodes CASSKRDTDTQYF.